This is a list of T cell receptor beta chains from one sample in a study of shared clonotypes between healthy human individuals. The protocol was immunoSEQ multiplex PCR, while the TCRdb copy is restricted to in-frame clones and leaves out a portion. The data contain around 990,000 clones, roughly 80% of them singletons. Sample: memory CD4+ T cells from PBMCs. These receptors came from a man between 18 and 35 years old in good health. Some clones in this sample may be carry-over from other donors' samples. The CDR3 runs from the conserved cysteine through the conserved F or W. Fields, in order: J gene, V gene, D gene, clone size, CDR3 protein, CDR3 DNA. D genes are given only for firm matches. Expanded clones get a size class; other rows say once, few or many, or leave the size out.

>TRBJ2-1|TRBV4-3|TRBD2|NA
CASSQDPQGAGVGNEQFF
TGCGCCAGCAGCCAAGATCCCCAAGGAGCGGGAGTTGGCAATGAGCAGTTCTTC
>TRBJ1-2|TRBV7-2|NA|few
CASSVDSNYGYTF
TGTGCCAGCAGCGTTGACTCGAACTATGGCTACACCTTC
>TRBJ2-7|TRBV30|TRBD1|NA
CAWSGRTGVSYEQYF
TGTGCCTGGAGTGGCCGGACAGGGGTTTCCTACGAGCAGTACTTC
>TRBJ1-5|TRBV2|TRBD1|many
CASSGTGNTQPQHF
TGTGCCAGCAGCGGGACAGGGAATACTCAGCCCCAGCATTTT
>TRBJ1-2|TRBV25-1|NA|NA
CASSEQVNYGYTF
TGTGCCAGCAGTGAACAGGTGAACTATGGCTACACCTTC
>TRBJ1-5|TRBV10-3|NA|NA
CAISESGGGNQPQHF
TGTGCCATCAGTGAGTCAGGGGGGGGCAACCAGCCCCAGCATTTT
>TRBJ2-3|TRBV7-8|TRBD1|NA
CASSSELTGVGSDTQYF
TGTGCCAGCAGCTCAGAACTCACAGGGGTAGGATCAGATACGCAGTATTTT
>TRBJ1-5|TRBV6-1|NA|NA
CASSEGQPQHF
TGTGCCAGCAGTGAAGGACAGCCCCAGCATTTT
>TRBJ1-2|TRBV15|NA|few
CATSIAGGSYTF
TGTGCCACCAGCATCGCGGGGGGTAGCTACACCTTC
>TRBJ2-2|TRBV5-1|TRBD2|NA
CASSSPLADTGELFF
TGCGCCAGCAGCTCCCCACTAGCGGACACCGGGGAGCTGTTTTTT
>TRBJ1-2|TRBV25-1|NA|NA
CASTLRGGASGYTF
TGTGCCAGCACCCTAAGGGGGGGCGCATCCGGCTACACCTTC
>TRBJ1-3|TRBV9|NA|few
CASSVTRTPGNTIYF
TGTGCCAGCAGCGTTACCAGGACCCCTGGAAACACCATATATTTT
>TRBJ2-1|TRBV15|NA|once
CATSRRQTVAYNEQFF
TGTGCCACCAGTCGTCGACAGACCGTAGCCTACAATGAGCAGTTCTTC
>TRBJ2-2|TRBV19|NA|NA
CASSPGVGELFF
TGTGCCAGTAGTCCAGGAGTCGGGGAGCTGTTTTTT
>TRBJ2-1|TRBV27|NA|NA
CASSFDHRGREFF
TGTGCCAGCAGTTTTGACCATAGGGGCCGGGAGTTCTTC
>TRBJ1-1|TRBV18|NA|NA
CASALSLVSNEAFF
TGTGCCAGCGCCCTTAGCTTAGTCTCTAATGAAGCTTTCTTT
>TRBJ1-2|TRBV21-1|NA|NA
CANRNLGQGFSFNYGYTF
TGTGCCAACAGGAATTTGGGACAGGGGTTCTCCTTTAACTATGGCTACACCTTC
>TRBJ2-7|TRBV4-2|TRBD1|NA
CASSQVGGQGALEQYF
TGTGCCAGCAGCCAAGTTGGGGGACAGGGGGCTTTAGAGCAGTACTTC
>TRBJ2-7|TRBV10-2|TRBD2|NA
CASSDSSGRNEQYF
TGCGCCAGCAGTGATTCTAGCGGGAGGAACGAGCAGTACTTC
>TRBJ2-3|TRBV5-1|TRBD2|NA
CASSFTGGDRTDTQYF
TGCGCCAGCAGCTTCACGGGAGGGGACCGCACAGATACGCAGTATTTT
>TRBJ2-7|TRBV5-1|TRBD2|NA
CASSPTSGSSREQYF
TGCGCCAGCAGCCCCACTAGCGGGAGTTCACGCGAGCAGTACTTC
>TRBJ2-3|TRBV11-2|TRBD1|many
CASSSQRTGWGSTDTQYF
TGTGCCAGCAGCTCTCAACGGACAGGGTGGGGGAGCACAGATACGCAGTATTTT
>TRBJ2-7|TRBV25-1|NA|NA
CASSDSEDEQYF
TGTGCCAGCAGTGACAGCGAGGACGAGCAGTACTTC
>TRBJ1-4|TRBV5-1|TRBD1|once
CASSVGTGFNEKLFF
TGCGCCAGCAGCGTCGGGACAGGGTTTAATGAAAAACTGTTTTTT
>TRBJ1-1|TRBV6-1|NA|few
CASSHSGGDAEAFF
TGTGCCAGCAGCCATAGCGGGGGAGACGCTGAAGCTTTCTTT
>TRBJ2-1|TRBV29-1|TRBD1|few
CSVDDQWDSYNEQFF
TGCAGCGTTGACGACCAGTGGGACAGCTACAATGAGCAGTTCTTC
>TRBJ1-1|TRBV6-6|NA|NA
CASSYSGGGLAEAFF
TGTGCCAGCAGTTACTCAGGGGGGGGCCTTGCTGAAGCTTTCTTT
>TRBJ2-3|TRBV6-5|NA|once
CASKLGGANTQYF
TGTGCCAGCAAATTAGGGGGGGCGAATACGCAGTATTTT
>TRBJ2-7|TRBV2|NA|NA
CASRDSGVYEQYF
TGTGCCAGCCGGGACTCCGGGGTTTACGAGCAGTACTTC
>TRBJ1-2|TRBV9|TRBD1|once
CASSVLDRAGYGYTF
TGTGCCAGCAGCGTCCTGGACAGGGCCGGCTATGGCTACACCTTC
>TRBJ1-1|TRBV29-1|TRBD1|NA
CSVINRGVGRGEAFF
TGCAGCGTTATTAACAGGGGCGTGGGGCGGGGTGAAGCTTTCTTT
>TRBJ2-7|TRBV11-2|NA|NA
CASSWGGSAGHSYEQYF
TGTGCCAGCAGCTGGGGAGGATCTGCGGGCCACTCCTACGAGCAGTACTTC
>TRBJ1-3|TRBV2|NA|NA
CASSESFLGGRRGAGNTIYF
TGTGCCAGCAGTGAATCGTTTCTCGGGGGACGGCGAGGAGCGGGAAACACCATATATTTT
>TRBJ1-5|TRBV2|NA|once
CASSDARTNQPQHF
TGTGCCAGCAGCGACGCGAGGACGAATCAGCCCCAGCATTTT
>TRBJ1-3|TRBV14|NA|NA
CASSLGTLGNTIYF
TGTGCCAGCAGCCTCGGGACCCTTGGAAACACCATATATTTT
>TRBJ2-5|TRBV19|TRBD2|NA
CASSPLGLAGSPGETQYF
TGTGCCAGTAGCCCATTGGGACTAGCGGGATCGCCAGGGGAGACCCAGTACTTC
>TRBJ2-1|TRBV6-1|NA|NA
CASSVLRAGSEQFF
TGTGCCAGCAGTGTTTTGCGGGCGGGGAGTGAGCAGTTCTTC
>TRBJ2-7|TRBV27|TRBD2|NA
CASSLGLAGGHEQYF
TGTGCCAGCAGCCTAGGACTAGCGGGAGGTCACGAGCAGTACTTC
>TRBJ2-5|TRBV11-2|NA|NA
CASSLGQPRTGETQYF
TGTGCCAGCAGCTTAGGGCAACCGAGAACCGGAGAGACCCAGTACTTC
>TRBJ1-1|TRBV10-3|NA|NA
CAIARGLNTEAFF
TGTGCCATCGCCAGGGGTCTGAACACTGAAGCTTTCTTT
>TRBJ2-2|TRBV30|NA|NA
CAWSPGLNTGELFF
TGTGCCTGGAGCCCCGGACTGAACACCGGGGAGCTGTTTTTT
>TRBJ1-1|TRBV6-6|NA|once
CASRTGTTMNTEAFF
TGTGCCAGCAGAACCGGGACAACAATGAACACTGAAGCTTTCTTT
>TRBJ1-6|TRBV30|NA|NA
CAWTRGDSPLHF
TGTGCCTGGACGAGAGGTGATTCACCCCTCCACTTT
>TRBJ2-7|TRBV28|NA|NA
CASTTSPDSYEQYF
TGTGCCAGCACCACAAGCCCTGACTCCTACGAGCAGTACTTC
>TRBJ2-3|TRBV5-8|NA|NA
CASSPLAWVPDTQYF
TGTGCCAGCAGTCCCCTCGCCTGGGTCCCAGATACGCAGTATTTT
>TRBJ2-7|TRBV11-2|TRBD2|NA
CASRVAGASLRGEQYF
TGTGCCAGCAGGGTAGCGGGAGCGAGTCTGCGAGGAGAGCAGTACTTC
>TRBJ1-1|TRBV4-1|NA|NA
CASSPPGRANTEAFF
TGCGCCAGCAGCCCCCCGGGGAGGGCGAACACTGAAGCTTTCTTT
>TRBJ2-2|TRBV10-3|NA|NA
CAIRGLGATGELFF
TGTGCCATCCGGGGCCTGGGAGCCACCGGGGAGCTGTTTTTT
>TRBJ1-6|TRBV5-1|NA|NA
CASSPGTVNSPLHF
TGCGCCAGCAGCCCCGGGACCGTAAATTCACCCCTCCACTTT
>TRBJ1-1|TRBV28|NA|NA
CASNPAGPRNTEAFF
TGTGCCAGCAATCCCGCCGGACCTCGAAACACTGAAGCTTTCTTT
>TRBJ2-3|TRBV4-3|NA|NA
CASSQDLGRGEDTQYF
TGCGCCAGCAGCCAAGATTTGGGGAGGGGGGAAGATACGCAGTATTTT
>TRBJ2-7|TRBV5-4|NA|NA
CASSPGGYSYEQYF
TGTGCCAGCAGCCCCGGAGGCTATTCCTACGAGCAGTACTTC
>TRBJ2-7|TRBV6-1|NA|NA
CASSEGHREYEQYF
TGTGCCAGCAGTGAAGGTCACAGGGAATACGAGCAGTACTTC